Listed here is a single T cell receptor (beta chain). The data were produced by immunoSEQ multiplex PCR, yet TCRdb's version contains in-frame clones alone and is incomplete. The sample lists approximately 400,000 clones, approximately 89% occurring once. This specimen comes from a study of blood T cell repertoires in COVID-19. V shed 5 bases and J shed 6 bases, with 12 bases lying between them. The CDR3 runs 13 residues. Per the germline V gene, CDR1 is SGHVS and CDR2 is FQNEAQ. The V and J genes are TRBV7-8 and TRBJ2-3, with D tentatively TRBD2 (5 bases). This sequence was found in a woman between 45 and 60 years old with COVID-19, enrolled during active disease. Sequenced: peripheral blood. The CDR3 region is CASSPREWDTQYF. As DNA, the CDR3 is TGTGCCAGCAGCCCCCGGGAATGGGATACGCAGTATTTT.